What follows are 10 T cell receptor beta chains derived from one specimen sequenced in a study of control samples from healthy donors and cancer patients (dated by TCRdb to about 2020). The library was generated by the immunoSEQ multiplex PCR assay. Drawn from immuneACCESS, this table holds only the in-frame rearrangements with V and J called that TCRdb kept. Clones are partly lost; checked studies trace under half to an unresolved V gene and leave the rest unexplained. This sample gives 90,000 to 150,000 clones in total; approximately 90% of them show up just once. Clones ranked in the top ten supply roughly 3.3% of the sample. Sequencing used blood. These receptors all come from a man aged 35-49 years in good health.

This clone occurred once. The chain combines TRBV9 with TRBJ1-1, with 8 nucleotides matching TRBD1. The CDR3 is 16 amino acids. The V gene's germline CDR1 is SGDLS and CDR2 YYNGEE. After removal of 3 bases from V and 7 bases from J, the junction contained 14 bases not matched to a gene. The CDR3 DNA is TGTGCCAGCAGCGCAGAAGAACGGACAGGGAAAGTTGAAGCTTTCTTT. Protein sequence: CASSAEERTGKVEAFF. Complete variable domain (other parts from reference TRBV9 and TRBJ1-1): DSGVTQTPKHLITATGQRVTLRCSPRSGDLSVYWYQQSLDQGLQFLIQYYNGEERAKGNILERFSAQQFPDLHSELNLSSLELGDSALYFCASSAEERTGKVEAFFGQGTRLTVV.

The chain couples TRBV7-6 to TRBJ2-2; TRBD2 matches 10 bases. Germline V gene data show CDR1 as SGHVS and CDR2 as FNYEAQ. V lost 2 bases and J lost 5; bases outside the gene matches: 5. There are 16 residues in the CDR3. Written as DNA, the CDR3 is TGTGCCAGCAGCTTATCCAGCGGGGGGGATACCGGGGAGCTGTTTTTT. Encoded protein: CASSLSSGGDTGELFF.

The V gene is TRBV5-1, the J gene TRBJ2-6; perhaps TRBD1 as D (5 bases). V was cut by 0 bases and J by 3 bases, with 10 bases left in between. CDR3 length: 16 amino acids. CDR1 SGHRS and CDR2 YFSETQ come from the germline V gene. This CDR3 reads CASSLAPGNGANVLTF. The DNA of the CDR3 is TGCGCCAGCAGCTTGGCCCCAGGGAATGGGGCCAACGTCCTGACTTTC.

The chain's CDR3 is CASGTSGANVLTF. DNA of the CDR3: TGTGCTAGTGGTACCTCTGGGGCCAACGTCCTGACTTTC. The chain recombines TRBV12-5 with TRBJ2-6, with D unclear. Trimming took off 5 bases at V and 0 bases at J, with 2 bases between the two ends. Germline assignment: CDR1 LGHNT and CDR2 FRNRAP. This CDR3 has 13 residues.

A single count supports this clone. The chain uses TRBV5-1 and TRBJ2-1; TRBD2 matches 9 bases. The CDR3 spans 15 residues. Trimming took 0 bases from V and 10 from J; bases not matched to a gene: 8. The germline gives CDR1 SGHRS, CDR2 YFSETQ. The CDR3 region is CASSLVAGGPGEQFF. The CDR3 region has the DNA TGCGCCAGCAGCTTGGTTGCGGGGGGGCCGGGGGAGCAGTTCTTC.

This chain links TRBV18 with TRBJ2-5; D gene uncertain. The CDR3 extends over 15 amino acids. V lost 1 base and J 5 bases, leaving 14 bases between the germline ends. Germline V gene data show CDR1 as KGHSH and CDR2 as LQKENI. This CDR3 reads CASSPRVGVGETQYF. DNA of the CDR3: TGTGCCAGCTCACCACGTGTGGGCGTCGGTGAGACCCAGTACTTC.

This chain uses TRBV19 with TRBJ1-5, with 7 bases that match TRBD1. Germline lookup yields CDR1 LNHDA and CDR2 SQIVND (reference sequence). Germline trimming cut 2 bases from V and 2 bases from J; bases unmatched to any gene: 3. The CDR3 length is 15 residues. The CDR3 nucleotides are TGTGCCAGTAGTATAAACAGGGGTGGCAATCAGCCCCAGCATTTT. Translated: CASSINRGGNQPQHF.

V and J are TRBV19 and TRBJ1-2; D gene unclear. Per germline, CDR1 LNHDA and CDR2 SQIVND (reference sequence). CDR3 length: 12 residues. Trimming removed 10 bases at V and 1 base at J, with 10 bases between. The CDR3 loop reads CATSSLNYGYTF. CDR3 sequence (DNA): TGTGCCACCTCGAGCCTTAACTATGGCTACACCTTC.

CDR3 bases: TGTGCCACCAGCAGAGCCTCAGCGGGGGCCGCATACGAGCAGTACTTC. This gives the protein CATSRASAGAAYEQYF. The gene calls are TRBV15 and TRBJ2-7, with 8 bases that match TRBD2. The junction had 9 bases not matched to a gene; V was cut back by 1 base and J by 4 bases. CDR1 and CDR2 (germline): LNHNV, YYDKDF (reference sequence). The CDR3 totals 16 residues.

The chain employs TRBV30 and TRBJ1-3; 7 bases align to TRBD1. The V gene's germline CDR1 is GTSNPN and CDR2 SVGIG (reference sequence). V trimming: 0 bases; J trimming: 0 bases; junction bases outside the gene matches: 2. This CDR3 comprises 15 residues. As DNA, the CDR3 is TGTGCCTGGAGTGTTCAGGGGGGCTCTGGAAACACCATATATTTT. This encodes CAWSVQGGSGNTIYF.